These 29 T cell receptor beta chains share one sample of origin, sequenced in a study of blood T cells in healthy people across ages. With a J-beta primer mix and a sample-barcoded 5' primer, a second PCR ran roughly 6 to 12 cycles. TCRdb fed the 5' RACE reads into MiXCR, producing one record per CDR3 protein. There are 750,000 to 1,000,000 distinct CDR3 sequences in the sample; under 35% occur only once, and about 10% lies in the top ten. This sample was also put to use in a study of T cells of mothers and their children.

Sequencing was performed on blood. Receptors were obtained from a woman aged 40 to 50 in good health.

This clonotype has a count of ten or more. The chain uses TRBV20-1 and TRBJ1-5; TRBD1 agrees at 8 bases. V was pared by 4 bases and J by 6 bases, with 8 bases of the junction left unmatched. CDR1 is DFQATT, CDR2 SNEGSKA, per germline (reference sequence). CDR3 size: 14 residues. CDR3 nucleotides: TGCAGTGCTAAAGGACAGGGTGGGTCTCAGCCCCAGCATTTT. This encodes CSAKGQGGSQPQHF.

The genes are TRBV29-1 and TRBJ2-1; 8 bases are a match to TRBD1. J was trimmed by 4 bases and V by 6 bases; bases with no gene match: 8. The germline V gene encodes CDR1 SQVTM and CDR2 ANQGSEA. The CDR3 runs 14 residues. The CDR3 bases are TGCAGCGTGAGGGGGACAGGCCTTTACAATGAGCAGTTCTTC. This codes for CSVRGTGLYNEQFF.

V gene TRBV28 combines with J gene TRBJ1-1; the D gene is possibly TRBD1 (5 bases). CDR3 length equals 14 residues. The V gene lost 7 bases and the J gene lost 3 bases, with 15 bases spanning the gap. Germline lookup yields CDR1 MDHEN and CDR2 SYDVKM. The CDR3 region is CASNQIGVDTEAFF. The CDR3 DNA reads as TGTGCCAGCAACCAAATAGGGGTGGACACTGAAGCTTTCTTT.

The chain has TRBV7-2 and TRBJ2-7, with D possibly TRBD1 on 5 matching bases. Per germline, CDR1 SGHTA and CDR2 FQGNSA. V was cut by 1 base and J by 3 bases, with 10 bases left in between. The CDR3 runs 14 residues. Written as DNA, the CDR3 is TGTGCCAGCAGCTTAGAGGGGTGGGACTACGAGCAGTACTTC. Translating it yields CASSLEGWDYEQYF.

This clonotype was detected ten times or more. The rearrangement joins TRBV5-8 to TRBJ2-1, with D possibly matching TRBD1 (5 bases). CDR3 length: 15 amino acids. Germline CDR1 reads SGHTS; CDR2 reads YDEGEE. Trimming removed 2 bases at V and 6 bases at J, with 15 bases between. DNA of the CDR3: TGTGCCAGCAGCTTTGGTAAGGGGTCCCCCAATGAGCAGTTCTTC. Translation: CASSFGKGSPNEQFF. Full variable domain (remainder filled in from reference TRBV5-8 and TRBJ2-1): EAGVTQSPTHLIKTRGQQATLRCSPISGHTSVYWYQQALGLGLQFLLWYDEGEERNRGNFPPRFSGRQFPNYSSELNVNALELEDSALYLCASSFGKGSPNEQFFGPGTRLTVL.

The sample holds many counts of this clonotype. The gene calls are TRBV12-3 or TRBV12-4 and TRBJ2-7, with D tentatively TRBD1 or TRBD2 (5 bases each). V was cut by 4 bases and J by 5 bases, with 15 bases left in between. The CDR3 is 14 residues long. As DNA, the CDR3 is TGTGCCAGCAGTTGGATGTCAGGGAGTAACGAGCAGTACTTC. As protein: CASSWMSGSNEQYF.

Points on this clonotype: A much larger clone differs by one base, so this may be a read error. This CDR3 is CASSMEGVWSYNEQYF. In DNA, the CDR3 is TGTGCCAGCAGCATGGAAGGGGTCTGGTCCTACAATGAGCAGTACTTC. The rearrangement links TRBV5-5 to TRBJ2-1; maybe TRBD1 (5 bases). The J call could be wrong; TRBJ2-7 is a better fit for the DNA end. Germline CDR1 SGHKS, CDR2 YYEKEE (reference sequence). The CDR3 consists of 16 residues.

About this clonotype itself: The junction does not match germline at one end; this may be a read error. The rearrangement joins TRBV5-1 to TRBJ1-2, with D possibly TRBD1 on 5 matching bases. The CDR3 length is 15 residues. Germline loops: CDR1 SGHRS, CDR2 YFSETQ. The CDR3 DNA sequence: TGCGCCAGCAGCTTGGGCGGTGCAGGGAAGGATGGCCACACCTTC. This codes for CASSLGGAGKDGHTF.

Only a few counts were recorded for this clonotype. The chain employs TRBV9 and TRBJ1-1; a possible D gene is TRBD1 (5 bases). Trimming stripped 4 bases from V and 2 bases from J, with 15 bases between. This CDR3 spans 15 amino acids. Germline V gene data show CDR1 as SGDLS and CDR2 as YYNGEE. The CDR3 bases are TGTGCCAGCAGCCCCCGTTCCAGGGAAAACACTGAAGCTTTCTTT. Its protein product is CASSPRSRENTEAFF.

Only a few counts were recorded for this clonotype. The chain uses TRBV12-3 or TRBV12-4 and TRBJ2-1, with 15 bases identical to TRBD2. The CDR3 totals 18 residues. With V trimmed by 7 bases and J by 3 bases, 10 bases remained unmatched. CDR3 amino acids: CASTPLGLAGGFYNEQFF. The CDR3 DNA reads as TGTGCCAGCACCCCTTTGGGACTAGCGGGGGGTTTCTACAATGAGCAGTTCTTC.

The chain joins TRBV6-5 to TRBJ2-7; 9 bases line up with TRBD1. Trimming took 7 bases from V and 5 from J; bases not matched to a gene: 9. The CDR3 runs 14 residues. Per germline, CDR1 MNHEY and CDR2 SVGAGI. CDR3 in amino acids: CASTQDRGVDEQYF. CDR3 bases: TGTGCCAGCACCCAGGACAGGGGTGTCGACGAGCAGTACTTC.

The rearrangement links TRBV12-3 or TRBV12-4 to TRBJ1-2; 8 bases fit TRBD1. The CDR3 has 14 amino acids. V gave up 4 bases and J gave up 4 bases; unmatched junction bases: 5. The CDR3 protein is CASSSQGVTYGYTF. The DNA for the CDR3 is TGTGCCAGCAGTTCACAGGGGGTGACCTATGGCTACACCTTC.

This clonotype occurred many times. The rearrangement joins TRBV12-3 or TRBV12-4 to TRBJ2-1; 11 positions agree with TRBD2. V gave up 4 bases and J gave up 0 bases; unmatched junction bases: 5. The CDR3 is 17 residues long. Written as DNA, the CDR3 is TGTGCCAGCAGTTCCGGACTAGCGGGTCGCTCCTACAATGAGCAGTTCTTC. This translates into CASSSGLAGRSYNEQFF.

Ten or more counts support this clonotype. The chain joins TRBV24-1 to TRBJ2-1, with no clear D. V was shortened by 5 bases and J by 0 bases, with 7 bases between the two germline ends. Germline CDR1 reads KGHDR; CDR2 reads SFDVKD. This CDR3 is 14 amino acids long. CDR3 nucleotides: TGTGCCACCAGTGGGGCAGGCTCCTACAATGAGCAGTTCTTC. Translated: CATSGAGSYNEQFF.

This clonotype has more than one count but fewer than ten. The germline gene is not matched at one end of the junction; a read error may be the cause. J is TRBJ2-1 and V is TRBV4-2; 9 bases align to TRBD2. Per the germline V gene, CDR1 is LGHNA and CDR2 is YNFKEQ. This CDR3 spans 15 amino acids. Here the CDR3 reads CASSQLAGGYNERFF. CDR3 nucleotide sequence: TGTGCCAGCAGCCAACTGGCGGGGGGGTACAATGAGCGGTTCTTC.

This chain joins TRBV30 and TRBJ2-1, with TRBD2 matching over 7 bases. This CDR3 has 17 residues. Germline trimming cut 2 bases from V and 9 bases from J; bases unmatched to any gene: 19. Germline loops: CDR1 GTSNPN, CDR2 SVGIG (reference sequence). The CDR3 nucleotides are TGTGCCTGGAGTCCCTCCGTGGGTCTAGCGGCCTATCGTGAGCAGTTCTTC. Translated, it gives CAWSPSVGLAAYREQFF.

The V call is TRBV14, the J call TRBJ2-7, with D tentatively TRBD1 or TRBD2 (5 bases each). With the DNA end fitting TRBJ2-5 better, the J assignment may be wrong. Germline V gene data show CDR1 as SGHDN and CDR2 as FVKESK. This CDR3 has 15 residues. CDR3 sequence (DNA): TGTGCCAGCAGCCAAGATAGAAAGAGGGGAGAGACCCAGTACTTC. Amino acids: CASSQDRKRGETQYF.

On this clonotype: The junction does not match germline at one end; this may be a read error. For the CDR3, the DNA is TGTGCCAGCAGCCCCGAGGCCCGGACAGGGTCCTATGGCCACACCTTC. Translating it yields CASSPEARTGSYGHTF. This rearrangement joins TRBV7-2 to TRBJ1-2; 8 positions match TRBD1. Germline V gene sequence: CDR1 SGHTA, CDR2 FQGNSA. This CDR3 contains 16 residues.

As to this clonotype: This may stem from a read error, because a much larger clone lies one nucleotide away. This chain connects TRBV27 to TRBJ2-7; D is unresolved. V was clipped by 2 bases and J by 3 bases, with 8 bases between them. This CDR3 region has 13 residues. The germline gives CDR1 MNHEY, CDR2 SMNVEV (reference sequence). The CDR3 spells CASSLTYRYEQYF. DNA for the CDR3: TGTGCCAGCAGTTTAACGTACCGCTACGAGCAGTACTTC.

The chain joins TRBV6-2 or TRBV6-3 to TRBJ2-7; either TRBD1 or TRBD2 may supply D (6 bases each). The better agreement between TRBJ2-5 and the DNA end casts doubt on the J call. The CDR3 has 13 amino acids. CDR1 and CDR2 from the germline V gene are MNHEY and SVGEGT. CDR3 nucleotides: TGTGCCAGCAGTCGGGAGACAGGAGAGACCCAGTACTTC. This gives the protein CASSRETGETQYF.

The V and J genes are TRBV9 and TRBJ2-3, with 9 bases matching TRBD2. Trimming took 0 bases from V and 4 from J; bases not matched to a gene: 6. CDR1 and CDR2 (germline): SGDLS, YYNGEE. The CDR3 has 16 amino acids. CDR3 nucleotides: TGTGCCAGCAGCGTAGAGGGTAGCGGGGGCCCAGATACGCAGTATTTT. It specifies CASSVEGSGGPDTQYF. Full variable domain (outside the CDR3, taken from reference TRBV9 and TRBJ2-3): DSGVTQTPKHLITATGQRVTLRCSPRSGDLSVYWYQQSLDQGLQFLIQYYNGEERAKGNILERFSAQQFPDLHSELNLSSLELGDSALYFCASSVEGSGGPDTQYFGPGTRLTVL.

This clonotype has ten or more counts. The rearrangement uses TRBV20-1 and TRBJ1-2; D ambiguous. Germline loops: CDR1 DFQATT, CDR2 SNEGSKA (reference sequence). This CDR3 is built from 13 residues. V was clipped by 0 bases and J by 0 bases, with 5 bases between them. The CDR3: CSAREGANYGYTF. In nucleotides, the CDR3 is TGCAGTGCTAGAGAGGGAGCTAACTATGGCTACACCTTC.

The CDR3 coding sequence is TGTGCCAGCAGCGTCTCGATTGGTACGGGACAGCAGTACTTC. It codes for CASSVSIGTGQQYF. The chain joins TRBV2 to TRBJ2-7, with D possibly called TRBD1 or TRBD2 (5 bases each). Trimming pared 6 bases from V and 8 bases from J, leaving 20 bases between. The CDR3 sequence is 14 residues long. Germline V gives CDR1 SNHLY, CDR2 FYNNEI. Drawing the rest from reference TRBV2 and TRBJ2-7, the complete variable domain is EPEVTQTPSHQVTQMGQEVILRCVPISNHLYFYWYRQILGQKVEFLVSFYNNEISEKSEIFDDQFSVERPDGSNFTLKIRSTKLEDSAMYFCASSVSIGTGQQYFGPGTRLTVT.

This clonotype was seen a few times. J is TRBJ2-7 and V is TRBV3-1; 10 bases line up with TRBD2. The V gene end was trimmed by 8 bases and the J gene end by 6 bases; junction bases not matched to a gene: 13. The germline CDR1 and CDR2 sequences are LGHDT and YNNKEL (reference sequence). This CDR3 has 15 residues. The CDR3 DNA reads TGTGCCAGCGGTTTAAGCGGGGGGGCTTTCGGCGAGCAGTACTTC. Translating it yields CASGLSGGAFGEQYF.

This chain links TRBV28 with TRBJ2-6, with D perhaps matching TRBD2 (6 bases). There are 18 residues in the CDR3. Germline CDR1 MDHEN, CDR2 SYDVKM. The V end was cut by 5 bases, the J end by 0 bases, with 17 bases between. The CDR3 bases are TGTGCCAGCAGTAGCGGACACGGGGGAACCTCTGGGGCCAACGTCCTGACTTTC. It specifies CASSSGHGGTSGANVLTF.

The chain uses TRBV6-5 and TRBJ2-5; no clear D gene. This CDR3 region has 15 residues. V was trimmed by 1 base and J by 4 bases, leaving 13 bases between them. Germline V gene lookup returns CDR1 MNHEY and CDR2 SVGAGI. The CDR3 here is CASSYLPQARETQYF. CDR3 nucleotide sequence: TGTGCCAGCAGTTACTTACCCCAAGCAAGAGAGACCCAGTACTTC.

With respect to this clonotype: Germline and junction disagree at one end, which may indicate a read error. The chain uses TRBV12-5 and TRBJ2-2; TRBD1 or TRBD2 may be the D gene (5 bases each). The CDR3 is made up of 16 amino acids. CDR1 and CDR2 (germline): LGHNT, FRNRAP. DNA of the CDR3: TGTGCTAGTGGTTCCCGCCCGGGACCCATTACCGGGGAGCGGTTTTTT. Translation gives CASGSRPGPITGERFF.

This clonotype turned up a few times. This chain joins TRBV13 and TRBJ2-7; D is undetermined. Trimming took off 2 bases at V and 4 bases at J, with 9 bases between the two ends. Germline CDR1 reads PRHDT; CDR2 reads FYEKMQ (reference sequence). The CDR3 has 13 residues. CDR3 sequence (DNA): TGTGCCAGCAGCTTAAACTCTGGTTACGAGCAGTACTTC. Amino acid sequence: CASSLNSGYEQYF.

The CDR3, as DNA: TGCGCCAGCAGCCAAGATTCGCGCGGGGGGGCAAAAGATACGCAGTATTTT. Translating it yields CASSQDSRGGAKDTQYF. This chain connects TRBV4-3 to TRBJ2-3; 9 bases match TRBD2. Per the germline V gene, CDR1 is LGHNA and CDR2 is YSLEER. Trimming took 0 bases from V and 5 from J; bases not matched to a gene: 9. This CDR3 comprises 17 residues.